Listed here are 24 T cell receptor beta chains from one sample, sequenced in a study of shared clonotypes between healthy human individuals. The protocol was immunoSEQ multiplex PCR, while the TCRdb copy is restricted to in-frame clones and leaves out a portion. The top ten clones hold over 1.5% of a sample with about 2.2 million clones, approximately 92% of them seen once. Naive CD8 cells lacked CD45RO and underwent positive selection for CCR7, leaving out terminally differentiated effector memory CD45RA+ cells. The sample taken for sequencing was naive CD8+ T cells from PBMCs. The receptor set was obtained from a man younger than 35 in good health. Some clones in this sample may be carry-over from other donors' samples.

The chain couples TRBV28 to TRBJ2-2; maybe TRBD2 (5 bases). The CDR3 consists of 15 residues. Trimming took 5 bases from V and 1 from J, leaving 11 bases between them. The germline V gene has CDR1 MDHEN and CDR2 SYDVKM. The CDR3 DNA reads TGTGCCAGCAGTCCCTGGACTCAGAACACCGGGGAGCTGTTTTTT. Translated, it gives CASSPWTQNTGELFF. Variable domain in full (rest from reference TRBV28 and TRBJ2-2): DVKVTQSSRYLVKRTGEKVFLECVQDMDHENMFWYRQDPGLGLRLIYFSYDVKMKEKGDIPEGYSVSREKKERFSLILESASTNQTSMYLCASSPWTQNTGELFFGEGSRLTVL.

CDR3 residues: CASSLRATGSSAWELFF. For the CDR3, the DNA is TGTGCCAGCAGCTTACGGGCGACAGGGAGCTCAGCTTGGGAGCTGTTTTTT. The genes are TRBV7-9 and TRBJ2-2; 7 nucleotides agree with TRBD1. Germline values: CDR1 SEHNR, CDR2 FQNEAQ (reference sequence). V trimming: 2 bases; J trimming: 9 bases; junction bases outside the gene matches: 15. This CDR3 contains 17 residues. Variable domain in full (rest from reference TRBV7-9 and TRBJ2-2): DTGVSQNPRHKITKRGQNVTFRCDPISEHNRLYWYRQTLGQGPEFLTYFQNEAQLEKSRLLSDRFSAERPKGSFSTLEIQRTEQGDSAMYLCASSLRATGSSAWELFFGEGSRLTVL.

The chain is built from TRBV9 and TRBJ2-7; 7 bases fit TRBD1. CDR1 and CDR2 (germline): SGDLS, YYNGEE. V was pared by 3 bases and J by 6 bases, with 9 bases of the junction left unmatched. This CDR3 is 14 amino acids long. CDR3 nucleotide sequence: TGTGCCAGCAGCGCCTACAGAGGGGGCGGCGAGCAGTACTTC. It yields the protein CASSAYRGGGEQYF.

The V call is TRBV28, the J call TRBJ2-1; 7 nucleotides line up with TRBD2. CDR1 and CDR2 (germline): MDHEN, SYDVKM. V shed 1 base, J shed 4 bases, and the junction held 10 bases outside the gene matches. CDR3 length equals 17 residues. CDR3 DNA sequence: TGTGCCAGCAGTTTATTCTCTCTAGCGGAAGGGTACAATGAGCAGTTCTTC. It is translated as CASSLFSLAEGYNEQFF.

The rearrangement uses TRBV19 and TRBJ2-7, with D hard to call. Per germline, CDR1 LNHDA and CDR2 SQIVND (reference sequence). Trimming left V 2 bases short and J 5 bases short, with 16 bases between. This CDR3 spans 15 amino acids. The CDR3 here is CASSIKDRRLDEQYF. The CDR3 DNA reads as TGTGCCAGTAGTATAAAGGATAGGCGGCTGGACGAGCAGTACTTC.

The genes are TRBV6-1 and TRBJ1-2, with D uncertain. The CDR3 consists of 14 residues. V lost 6 bases, J lost 0 bases, and 11 bases lay in between. Germline values: CDR1 MNHNS, CDR2 SASEGT. The CDR3 reads CASRNTPSNYGYTF. The CDR3 nucleotides read TGTGCCAGCAGGAACACCCCGTCTAACTATGGCTACACCTTC.

The rearrangement joins TRBV7-6 to TRBJ2-2, with D possibly being TRBD2 (6 bases). V lost 1 base and J 6 bases, leaving 18 bases between the germline ends. This CDR3 contains 17 residues. Germline CDR1 and CDR2: SGHVS and FNYEAQ. The DNA of the CDR3 is TGTGCCAGCAGCTTAGAAAGTCGACTAGGTGGCGCCGGGGAGCTGTTTTTT. The encoded protein is CASSLESRLGGAGELFF.

This chain connects TRBV10-2 to TRBJ2-7, with 15 nucleotides matching TRBD2. The CDR3 covers 17 residues. Unmatched junction bases numbered 6, after V lost 3 bases and J lost 3 bases. Germline CDR1 reads WSHSY; CDR2 reads SAAADI. CDR3 coding DNA: TGCGCCAGCAGTGAATTAGGACTAGCGGGAGGGTTCTACGAGCAGTACTTC. Amino acid sequence: CASSELGLAGGFYEQYF.

The chain recombines TRBV28 with TRBJ2-7; the D gene is possibly TRBD2 (6 bases). Trimming cost V 1 base and J 2 bases, with 15 bases left between them. From germline, CDR1 is MDHEN and CDR2 SYDVKM. CDR3 length: 16 amino acids. The chain's CDR3 is CASSLLLGTGAYEQYF. CDR3 bases: TGTGCCAGCAGTTTATTGCTGGGGACTGGTGCCTACGAGCAGTACTTC.

The chain couples TRBV6-1 to TRBJ1-1; TRBD1 might be the D (6 bases). V lost 7 bases to trimming and J lost 4 bases, with 19 bases between them. CDR1 MNHNS and CDR2 SASEGT come from the germline V gene. CDR3 length: 15 residues. CDR3 loop: CASNLRVGGITEAFF. CDR3 nucleotide sequence: TGTGCCAGCAACCTGAGGGTTGGGGGCATCACTGAAGCTTTCTTT.

This rearrangement joins TRBV7-9 to TRBJ2-7, with 8 nucleotides matching TRBD2. This CDR3 has 16 amino acids. V gave up 7 bases and J gave up 5 bases; unmatched junction bases: 16. Germline loops: CDR1 SEHNR, CDR2 FQNEAQ (reference sequence). The CDR3 DNA follows: TGTGCCAGCACCCCCCGGGGGGGGGAGGGACCTAACGAGCAGTACTTC. It is translated as CASTPRGGEGPNEQYF.

The chain uses TRBV19 and TRBJ1-2, with D possibly being TRBD1 (5 bases). The V gene's germline CDR1 is LNHDA and CDR2 SQIVND (reference sequence). V was trimmed by 7 bases and J by 4 bases, leaving 13 bases between them. The CDR3 runs to 13 residues. The CDR3 sequence: CASTGQASYGYTF. The CDR3, as DNA: TGTGCCAGTACGGGGCAGGCCTCCTATGGCTACACCTTC.

The V gene is TRBV15, the J gene TRBJ2-7; D perhaps matches TRBD1 (6 bases). Germline loops: CDR1 LNHNV, CDR2 YYDKDF (reference sequence). CDR3 size: 15 residues. The germline V and J ends were trimmed by 1 base and 3 bases, with 13 bases remaining between them. This CDR3 is CATSRGTGTSYEQYF. The CDR3 DNA follows: TGTGCCACCAGCAGAGGAACCGGGACAAGCTACGAGCAGTACTTC.

The genes are TRBV27 and TRBJ2-7; the D gene could be TRBD1 or TRBD2 (6 bases each). The germline V and J ends were trimmed by 3 bases and 6 bases, with 15 bases remaining between them. The CDR3 sequence is 14 residues long. CDR1 and CDR2 (germline): MNHEY, SMNVEV (reference sequence). The CDR3 DNA is TGTGCCAGCAGTTTTTTAGGGGGGCCTGGCGAGCAGTACTTC. Protein: CASSFLGGPGEQYF.

The chain carries TRBV4-3 and TRBJ2-7; no firm D call. The CDR3 is 15 residues long. Germline CDR1 LGHNA, CDR2 YSLEER. The V gene lost 0 bases and the J gene lost 0 bases, with 9 bases spanning the gap. The CDR3 here is CASSQDFRSSYEQYF. The CDR3 nucleotides are TGCGCCAGCAGCCAAGATTTCCGGAGCTCCTACGAGCAGTACTTC.

The chain employs TRBV7-9 and TRBJ2-3; D is possibly TRBD2 (6 bases). CDR1 SEHNR and CDR2 FQNEAQ come from the germline V gene (reference sequence). The CDR3 contains 13 residues. V lost 11 bases and J lost 1, with 13 bases in between. The DNA for the CDR3 is TGTGCCGAAAGGGCTAGCGGCACAGATACGCAGTATTTT. Translated, it gives CAERASGTDTQYF.

The chain uses TRBV29-1 and TRBJ2-5; TRBD2 is a possible D gene (5 bases). The DNA end favors TRBJ2-7, so the J call may be wrong. The CDR3 runs 14 residues. CDR1 and CDR2 from the germline V gene are SQVTM and ANQGSEA. The CDR3 protein is CSVEDRGPYYEQYF. In DNA form, the CDR3 reads TGCAGCGTTGAAGATCGAGGGCCTTACTACGAGCAGTACTTC.

The CDR3 DNA follows: TGTGCCAGCAGCCCCACTGTAGGGCTAGCGGGAGGTCGCGATGAGCAGTTCTTC. Encoded protein: CASSPTVGLAGGRDEQFF. This sequence joins TRBV9 and TRBJ2-1; 11 bases map to TRBD2. Germline-derived CDR1 and CDR2 are SGDLS and YYNGEE. The CDR3 covers 18 residues. V trimming: 4 bases; J trimming: 8 bases; junction bases outside the gene matches: 17.

The chain links TRBV19 to TRBJ2-2, with D unresolved. Germline values: CDR1 LNHDA, CDR2 SQIVND (reference sequence). The CDR3 sequence is 13 residues long. Trimming removed 2 bases from V and 6 bases from J, with 7 bases in between. The DNA of the CDR3 is TGTGCCAGTAGTATATATTCCCCCGGGGAGCTGTTTTTT. It encodes CASSIYSPGELFF.

The chain recombines TRBV28 with TRBJ2-5; D is unresolved. The CDR3 loop spans 13 amino acids. Germline values: CDR1 MDHEN, CDR2 SYDVKM. V was cut by 4 bases and J by 4 bases, with 10 bases left in between. CDR3 loop: CASSWGILETQYF. The CDR3 region has the DNA TGTGCCAGCAGTTGGGGTATTTTAGAGACCCAGTACTTC.

This chain uses TRBV11-2 with TRBJ2-5, with D tentatively TRBD2 (6 bases). The germline V gene has CDR1 SGHAT and CDR2 FQNNGV. Trimming stripped 1 base from V and 5 bases from J, with 14 bases between. CDR3 length: 15 amino acids. Here the CDR3 DNA reads TGTGCCAGCAGCTTAGGCGGGGCGCTACTGGAGACCCAGTACTTC. The encoded protein is CASSLGGALLETQYF.

The chain couples TRBV9 to TRBJ2-3; 9 nucleotides align to TRBD2. V dropped 0 bases and J dropped 4; count of bases not matched to a gene: 9. The V gene's germline CDR1 is SGDLS and CDR2 YYNGEE. This CDR3 region has 17 residues. The chain's CDR3 is CASSVGLREGPPDTQYF. The DNA of the CDR3 is TGTGCCAGCAGCGTAGGTCTGCGGGAGGGCCCCCCAGATACGCAGTATTTT.

This chain connects TRBV19 to TRBJ1-1; D is undetermined. Trimming pared 1 base from V and 4 bases from J, leaving 10 bases between. Germline CDR1 LNHDA, CDR2 SQIVND (reference sequence). This CDR3 spans 14 amino acids. Here the CDR3 reads CASSIARWGTEAFF. Here the CDR3 DNA reads TGTGCCAGTAGTATAGCCCGATGGGGCACTGAAGCTTTCTTT. Full variable domain (missing parts from reference TRBV19 and TRBJ1-1): DGGITQSPKYLFRKEGQNVTLSCEQNLNHDAMYWYRQDPGQGLRLIYYSQIVNDFQKGDIAEGYSVSREKKESFPLTVTSAQKNPTAFYLCASSIARWGTEAFFGQGTRLTVV.

J is TRBJ2-1 and V is TRBV10-2; no clear D gene. Germline V lookup: CDR1 WSHSY, CDR2 SAAADI. Between the trimmed V and J ends, which lost 0 bases and 4 bases, there was a span of 10 bases. The CDR3 is made up of 15 amino acids. In DNA, the CDR3 is TGCGCCAGCAGTGAGTCGAGACGGGCTTACAATGAGCAGTTCTTC. Amino acid sequence: CASSESRRAYNEQFF.